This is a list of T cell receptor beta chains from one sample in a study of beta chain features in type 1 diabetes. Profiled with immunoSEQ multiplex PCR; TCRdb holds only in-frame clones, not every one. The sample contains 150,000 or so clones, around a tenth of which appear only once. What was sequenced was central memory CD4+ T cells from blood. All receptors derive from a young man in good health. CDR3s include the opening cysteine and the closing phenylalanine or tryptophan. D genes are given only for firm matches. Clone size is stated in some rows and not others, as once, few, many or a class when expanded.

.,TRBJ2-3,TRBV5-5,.,CASSLVAVPSTDTQYF,TGTGCCAGCAGCTTGGTGGCGGTGCCTAGCACAGATACGCAGTATTTT
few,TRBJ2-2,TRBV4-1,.,CASSHSGDHLNTGELFF,TGCGCCAGCAGCCACTCGGGGGACCACTTGAACACCGGGGAGCTGTTTTTT
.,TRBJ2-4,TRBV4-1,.,CASSQEGWEMENKNIQYF,TGCGCCAGCAGCCAAGAGGGGTGGGAGATGGAAAACAAAAACATTCAGTACTTC
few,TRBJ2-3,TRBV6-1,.,CASSGAGFSTDTQYF,TGTGCCAGCAGTGGCGCGGGGTTTAGCACAGATACGCAGTATTTT
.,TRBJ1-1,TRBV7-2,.,CASSRAGWAFF,TGTGCCAGCAGTCGCGCAGGGTGGGCTTTCTTT
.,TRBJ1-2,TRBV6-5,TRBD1,CASRQEDRVKGYTF,TGTGCCAGCAGGCAGGAGGACAGGGTGAAGGGCTACACCTTC
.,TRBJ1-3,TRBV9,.,CASSANSFFGSGNTIYF,TGTGCCAGCAGCGCAAATTCATTTTTCGGCTCTGGAAACACCATATATTTT
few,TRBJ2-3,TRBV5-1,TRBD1,CASSWTGDADTQYF,TGCGCCAGCAGCTGGACAGGGGACGCAGATACGCAGTATTTT
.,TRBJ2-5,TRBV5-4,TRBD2,CASRPGTSSHQETQYF,TGTGCCAGCAGGCCCGGGACTAGCTCTCACCAAGAGACCCAGTACTTC
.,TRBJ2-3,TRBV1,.,CTSSQDRGLAGTPAPTDTQYF,TGCACCAGCAGCCAAGATCGGGGACTAGCGGGGACACCCGCCCCCACAGATACGCAGTATTTT
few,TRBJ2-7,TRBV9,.,CASSHNSRDFAYEQYF,TGTGCCAGCAGCCATAATAGCCGGGACTTTGCCTACGAGCAGTACTTC
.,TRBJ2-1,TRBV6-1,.,CASVRAGTTYNEQFF,TGTGCCAGCGTCAGGGCCGGGACAACCTACAATGAGCAGTTCTTC